This T cell receptor (beta chain) was identified during a study of T-cell reconstitution after alpha-beta-depleted transplantation in children. V was shortened by 0 bases and J by 5 bases, with 8 bases between the two germline ends. The CDR3 consists of 13 residues. Germline assignment: CDR1 LGHNA and CDR2 YNFKEQ. Researchers prepared the TCRbeta library using unique molecular identifiers, the study reports. TCRdb re-called the PCR reads with MiXCR, one entry per CDR3 protein. The sample includes about 400,000 distinct CDR3 sequences, 20% of them seen just once. The clonotype originates from a human donor who donated a stem cell graft to a child with acute myeloid leukemia. The input for sequencing was PBMCs from the stem cell graft donor, taken from the stem cell graft. The chain recombines TRBV4-2 with TRBJ2-7; no clear D. For the CDR3, the DNA is TGTGCCAGCAGCCAAGAACGTCGGCACGAGCAGTACTTC. Protein: CASSQERRHEQYF.